The clone carrying this TCR beta chain has ten or more counts. These data originate in a study of low-dose radiotherapy and immunotherapy resistance in tumors. Time point reported: after trial treatment. The treatment was: LDRT plus nivolumab, ipilimumab, low-dose cyclophosphamide and aspirin (RACIN trial). Covering alpha and beta chains, TRAV- and TRBV-specific primers were used for the first-strand cDNA. Both a constant-region primer and a V-primer adapter served to amplify TCRs across 15 to 25 PCR cycles. TCRdb reprocessed the reads with MiXCR, giving one entry per CDR3 protein. The data show tens of thousands of distinct CDR3 sequences, 15% to 20% seen once. The TCR originated in a male donor with prostate cancer. The starting material was PBMCs, obtained after low-dose radiotherapy plus immunotherapy.

CDR3 bases: TGTGCCTGGAGGGGAGGTGAAAAACTGTTTTTT. Its translation is CAWRGGEKLFF. The V and J genes are TRBV30 and TRBJ1-4; D not certain. V was trimmed by 3 bases and J by 7 bases, leaving 6 bases between them. This CDR3 spans 11 amino acids. From germline, CDR1 is GTSNPN and CDR2 SVGIG (reference sequence). Full variable domain (missing parts from reference TRBV30 and TRBJ1-4): SQTIHQWPATLVQPVGSPLSLECTVEGTSNPNLYWYRQAAGRGLQLLFYSVGIGQISSEVPQNLSASRPQDRQFILSSKKLLLSDSGFYLCAWRGGEKLFFGSGTQLSVL.